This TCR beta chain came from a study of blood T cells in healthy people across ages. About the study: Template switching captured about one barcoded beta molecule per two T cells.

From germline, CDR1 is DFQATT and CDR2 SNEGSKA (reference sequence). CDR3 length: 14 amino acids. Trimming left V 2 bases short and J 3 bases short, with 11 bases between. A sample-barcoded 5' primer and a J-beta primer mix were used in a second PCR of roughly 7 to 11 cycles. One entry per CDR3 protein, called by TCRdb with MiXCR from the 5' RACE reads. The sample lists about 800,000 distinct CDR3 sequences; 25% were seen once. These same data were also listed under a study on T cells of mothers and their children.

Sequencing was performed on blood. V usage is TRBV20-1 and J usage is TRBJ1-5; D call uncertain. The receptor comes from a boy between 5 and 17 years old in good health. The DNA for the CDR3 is TGCAGTGCTAGACATCATATCGTCAATCAGCCCCAGCATTTT. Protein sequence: CSARHHIVNQPQHF.